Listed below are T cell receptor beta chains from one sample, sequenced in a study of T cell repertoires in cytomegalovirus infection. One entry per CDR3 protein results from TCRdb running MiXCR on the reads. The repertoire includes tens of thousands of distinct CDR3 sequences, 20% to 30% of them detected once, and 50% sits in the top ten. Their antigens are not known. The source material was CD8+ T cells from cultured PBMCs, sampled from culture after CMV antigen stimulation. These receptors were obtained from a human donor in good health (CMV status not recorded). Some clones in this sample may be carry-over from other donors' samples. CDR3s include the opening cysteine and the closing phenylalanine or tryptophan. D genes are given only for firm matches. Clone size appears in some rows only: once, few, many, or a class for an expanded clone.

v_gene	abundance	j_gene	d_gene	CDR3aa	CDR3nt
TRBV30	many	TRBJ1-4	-	CAWSVRAGKRTNEKLFF	TGTGCCTGGAGTGTACGAGCGGGGAAGAGGACTAATGAAAAACTGTTTTTT
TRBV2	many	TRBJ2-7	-	CASTRQDSYEQYF	TGTGCCAGCACCCGACAGGACTCCTACGAGCAGTACTTC
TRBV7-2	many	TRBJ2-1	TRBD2	CASSLARLAAIINEQFF	TGTGCCAGCAGCTTAGCTCGACTAGCCGCGATCATCAATGAGCAGTTCTTC
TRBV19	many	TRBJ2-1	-	CASSAIAGNEQFF	TGTGCCAGTAGCGCTATTGCCGGCAATGAGCAGTTCTTC
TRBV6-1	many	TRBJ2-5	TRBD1	CASSNSRTGNQETQYF	TGTGCCAGCAGTAATTCCCGGACAGGAAACCAAGAGACCCAGTACTTC
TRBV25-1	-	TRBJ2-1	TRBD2	CASRSLAGGYNEQFF	TGTGCCAGCAGGAGCCTAGCGGGAGGATACAATGAGCAGTTCTTC
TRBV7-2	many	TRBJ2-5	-	CASSSQAVWERETQYF	TGTGCCAGCAGCTCCCAGGCGGTGTGGGAGCGGGAGACCCAGTACTTC
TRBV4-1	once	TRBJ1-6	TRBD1	CTSSQGRGTVYSPLHF	TGCACCAGCAGCCAGGGCAGGGGGACAGTTTATTCACCCCTCCACTTT
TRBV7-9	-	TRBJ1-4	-	CASSFPNEKLFF	TGTGCCAGCAGCTTCCCAAATGAAAAACTGTTTTTT
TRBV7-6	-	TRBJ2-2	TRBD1	CASSDRGRYTGELFF	TGTGCCAGCAGCGACAGGGGGCGTTATACCGGGGAGCTGTTTTTT
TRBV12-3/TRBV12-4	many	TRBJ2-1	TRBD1	CASLGQGSYNEQFF	TGTGCCAGCTTGGGACAGGGTTCCTACAATGAGCAGTTCTTC
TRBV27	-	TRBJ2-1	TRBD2	CASGEGLYNEQFF	TGTGCCAGTGGGGAGGGCCTCTACAATGAGCAGTTCTTC
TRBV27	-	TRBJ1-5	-	CANSPRFGGNQPQHF	TGTGCCAACAGCCCCAGGTTTGGCGGCAATCAGCCCCAGCATTTT
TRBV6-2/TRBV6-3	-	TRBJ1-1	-	CASSSFGENSEAFF	TGTGCCAGCAGTTCATTCGGAGAGAATAGTGAAGCTTTCTTT
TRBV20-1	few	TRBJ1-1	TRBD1	CSAIQGANEAFF	TGCAGTGCTATTCAGGGGGCAAATGAAGCTTTCTTT
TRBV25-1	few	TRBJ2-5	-	CASSAFRGEETQYF	TGTGCCAGCAGTGCCTTTCGAGGGGAAGAGACCCAGTACTTC
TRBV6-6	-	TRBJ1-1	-	CASSDLKNTEAFF	TGTGCCAGCAGTGATCTAAAGAACACTGAAGCTTTCTTT
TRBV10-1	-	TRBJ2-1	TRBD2	CASSEHLAEPTASSYNEQFF	TGCGCCAGCAGTGAGCATCTAGCGGAGCCAACAGCCAGCTCCTACAATGAGCAGTTCTTC
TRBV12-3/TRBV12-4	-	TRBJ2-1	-	CASTILGSSYNEQFF	TGTGCCAGCACGATTTTGGGGAGCTCCTACAATGAGCAGTTCTTC
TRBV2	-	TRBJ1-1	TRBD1	CASSEAFQDRGAFF	TGTGCCAGCAGTGAAGCCTTCCAGGACAGGGGGGCTTTCTTT
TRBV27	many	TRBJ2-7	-	CASSSSPYEQYF	TGTGCCAGCAGTTCGTCCCCCTACGAGCAGTACTTC
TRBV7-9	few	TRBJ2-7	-	CASSLEGSEQYF	TGTGCCAGCAGTTTAGAAGGGTCCGAGCAGTACTTC
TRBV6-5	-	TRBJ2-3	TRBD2	CASRGTRSSGDTQYF	TGTGCCAGCAGGGGGACTAGGTCCAGTGGCGATACGCAGTATTTT
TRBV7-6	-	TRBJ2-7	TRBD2	CASSLVTSGNREQYF	TGTGCCAGCAGCTTAGTGACTAGCGGGAACCGGGAGCAGTACTTC
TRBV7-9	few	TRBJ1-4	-	CASSSTDTTNEKLFF	TGTGCCAGCAGCTCGACGGATACAACTAATGAAAAACTGTTTTTT
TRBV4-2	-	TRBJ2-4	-	CASSQLAAGSGAKNIQYF	TGTGCCAGCAGCCAATTAGCGGCGGGCTCCGGGGCCAAAAACATTCAGTACTTC
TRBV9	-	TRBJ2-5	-	CASSVTGAVETQYF	TGTGCCAGCAGCGTCACCGGGGCGGTAGAGACCCAGTACTTC
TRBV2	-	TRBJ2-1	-	CASSGGARDEQFF	TGTGCCAGCAGTGGGGGAGCGAGAGATGAGCAGTTCTTC
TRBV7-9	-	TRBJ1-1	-	CASSLGGGGTEAFF	TGTGCCAGCAGCTTAGGGGGGGGCGGGACTGAAGCTTTCTTT
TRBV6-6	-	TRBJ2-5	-	CASSKSLGGQETQYF	TGTGCCAGCAGCAAATCACTAGGTGGCCAAGAGACCCAGTACTTC
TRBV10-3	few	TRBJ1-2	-	CAISEVLGADGYTF	TGTGCCATCAGTGAGGTTCTGGGGGCGGATGGCTACACCTTC
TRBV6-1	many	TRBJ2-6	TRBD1	CASSLGQGSPSGANVLTF	TGTGCCAGCAGTCTAGGACAGGGGTCCCCCTCTGGGGCCAACGTCCTGACTTTC
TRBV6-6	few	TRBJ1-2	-	CASSHGQWTNYGYTF	TGTGCCAGCAGTCACGGACAGTGGACTAACTATGGCTACACCTTC
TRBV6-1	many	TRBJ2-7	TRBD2	CASMTSGRVGEQYF	TGTGCCAGCATGACTAGCGGGAGGGTGGGAGAGCAGTACTTC
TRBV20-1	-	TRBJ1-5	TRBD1	CSAQVGQHSNQPQHF	TGCAGCGCCCAAGTGGGACAGCATAGCAATCAGCCCCAGCATTTT
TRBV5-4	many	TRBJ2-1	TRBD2	CASSLMEREFVDEQFF	TGTGCCAGCAGCCTGATGGAGCGGGAATTTGTCGATGAGCAGTTCTTC